The 14 T cell receptor beta chains below all came from one sample that was sequenced in a study of blood T cells in healthy people across ages (dated by TCRdb to about 2015). Libraries came from 5' RACE. The listed sequencing device is Illumina HiSeq 2500. The second PCR ran for about 7 to 11 cycles and used a J-beta primer mix along with a sample-barcoded 5' primer. TCRdb handled the public reads itself, with Q25 trimming in fastp and clone calling in MiXCR, and kept productive beta chains. Rows matching on CDR3 protein sequence are summarized as one entry with the most common DNA and genes. This sample comprises fewer than 750,000 distinct CDR3 sequences, around 50% of them detected only once. The top ten clones comprise just under 25% of the sample. Material: blood. The receptors come from an elderly man in good health.

The count of this clonotype is one. V and J are TRBV13 and TRBJ2-5; possibly TRBD1 for D (5 bases). Between the trimmed V and J ends, which lost 4 bases and 11 bases, there was a span of 17 bases. CDR1 PRHDT and CDR2 FYEKMQ come from the germline V gene (reference sequence). The CDR3 consists of 13 residues. DNA of the CDR3: TGTGCCAGCAGCTCCGATTGGGGCGGTGAGCAGTACTTC. This gives the protein CASSSDWGGEQYF.

The chain links TRBV7-9 to TRBJ1-2; 7 bases agree with TRBD1. From germline, CDR1 is SEHNR and CDR2 FQNEAQ (reference sequence). V was clipped by 3 bases and J by 6 bases; unmatched bases: 4. The CDR3 sequence is 13 residues long. The CDR3 coding sequence is TGTGCCAGCAGCTTCGGACAGGCAGATGGCTACACCTTC. Protein: CASSFGQADGYTF.

This chain uses TRBV5-6 with TRBJ1-5; no firm D call. The germline gives CDR1 SGHDT, CDR2 YYEEEE. The germline V and J ends were trimmed by 4 bases and 0 bases, with 11 bases remaining between them. CDR3 length: 15 amino acids. CDR3 DNA: TGTGCCAGCAGCAGAAGGCCGAATAGCAATCAGCCCCAGCATTTT. Translation: CASSRRPNSNQPQHF.

The V call is TRBV9, the J call TRBJ2-5, with D possibly matching TRBD1 (8 bases). This CDR3 contains 15 residues. CDR1 is SGDLS and CDR2 is YYNGEE in the germline V gene. The V gene lost 0 bases and the J gene lost 10 bases, with 19 bases spanning the gap. In DNA form, the CDR3 reads TGTGCCAGCAGCGTAGATTCCGGACAGGGAGGGAGCCAGTACTTC. Translating it yields CASSVDSGQGGSQYF.

In its sample, this clonotype was seen once. The chain links TRBV3-1 to TRBJ1-1; D not resolved. This CDR3 comprises 16 residues. Germline V gene data show CDR1 as LGHDT and CDR2 as YNNKEL (reference sequence). The ends were cut back, 1 base at V and 4 bases at J, with 16 bases in the middle. In nucleotides, the CDR3 is TGTGCCAGCAGCCAAGCTATTGGAGGTGCCTCCACTGAAGCTTTCTTT. This gives the protein CASSQAIGGASTEAFF.

This clonotype was picked up a small number of times. This chain uses TRBV29-1 with TRBJ2-1, with 7 bases that match TRBD1. V gave up 5 bases and J gave up 0 bases; unmatched junction bases: 4. The germline CDR1 and CDR2 sequences are SQVTM and ANQGSEA. The CDR3 runs to 14 residues. CDR3 residues: CSVPWDSSYNEQFF. DNA of the CDR3: TGCAGCGTTCCCTGGGACAGCTCCTACAATGAGCAGTTCTTC.

This sequence joins TRBV2 and TRBJ2-1, with no clear D. Trimming pared 6 bases from V and 0 bases from J, leaving 12 bases between. Looked up from germline, CDR1 is SNHLY and CDR2 is FYNNEI. The CDR3 runs 15 residues. CDR3 region: CASRLGRSSYNEQFF. In DNA form, the CDR3 reads TGTGCCAGCAGGTTAGGCAGGTCCTCCTACAATGAGCAGTTCTTC.

The chain links TRBV7-2 to TRBJ2-4; 11 positions match TRBD2. This CDR3 has 16 residues. Trimming removed 5 bases from V and 9 bases from J; junction bases left unmatched: 12. Germline lookup yields CDR1 SGHTA and CDR2 FQGNSA. CDR3 coding DNA: TGTGCCAGCAGCCCTCCGACTAGCGGGAATGAGCGCATTCAGTACTTC. The encoded protein is CASSPPTSGNERIQYF.

This clonotype turned up a few times. The rearrangement joins TRBV27 to TRBJ2-4, with TRBD2 as a possible D gene (6 bases). The J call could be wrong; TRBJ2-7 is a better fit for the DNA end. The length of the CDR3 is 15 residues. Per germline, CDR1 MNHEY and CDR2 SMNVEV (reference sequence). CDR3 DNA sequence: TGTGCCAGCAGTTATAAGACGGGACTCACCTACGAGCAGTACTTC. This translates into CASSYKTGLTYEQYF.

This clonotype has only a few counts. V usage is TRBV2 and J usage is TRBJ2-7; 11 bases map to TRBD2. The CDR3 runs 13 residues. Trimming took 10 bases from V and 3 from J; bases not matched to a gene: 5. Germline V gene sequence: CDR1 SNHLY, CDR2 FYNNEI. CDR3 sequence (DNA): TGTGCCACCGCGACTAGCGGGAACTACGAGCAGTACTTC. Its translation: CATATSGNYEQYF.

This clonotype appeared a few times. V is TRBV4-3 and J is TRBJ2-7; no reliable D call. Germline values: CDR1 LGHNA, CDR2 YSLEER. The CDR3 totals 14 residues. Deletions cut 0 bases from V and 8 bases from J, with 14 bases between. The CDR3 bases are TGCGCCAGCAGCCAAGATCTCACTGTCCTGAAGCAGTACTTC. Amino acids: CASSQDLTVLKQYF.

This clonotype was seen only once. V usage is TRBV6-1 and J usage is TRBJ1-5; tentative D call: TRBD1 (6 bases). Trimming stripped 5 bases from V and 7 bases from J, with 15 bases between. The V gene's germline CDR1 is MNHNS and CDR2 SASEGT. CDR3 length: 14 amino acids. The chain's CDR3 is CASSPTGSRQPQHF. The CDR3 DNA follows: TGTGCCAGCAGTCCCACAGGGTCCAGACAGCCCCAGCATTTT.

V usage is TRBV7-2 and J usage is TRBJ2-4; 7 bases agree with TRBD2. The CDR3 is 12 amino acids. The germline CDR1 and CDR2 sequences are SGHTA and FQGNSA. J was trimmed by 13 bases and V by 5 bases; bases with no gene match: 8. In DNA form, the CDR3 reads TGTGCCAGCAGCCCCGGGGGGTTTGAGCAGTACTTC. It translates to CASSPGGFEQYF.

This clonotype occurred a few times. The V call is TRBV20-1, the J call TRBJ2-7; D might be TRBD1 or TRBD2, each matching 6 bases. Per germline, CDR1 DFQATT and CDR2 SNEGSKA (reference sequence). V lost 3 bases and J 4 bases, leaving 22 bases between the germline ends. There are 16 residues in the CDR3. The CDR3 loop reads CSASRGAGRDAYEQYF. For the CDR3, the DNA is TGCAGTGCTAGTAGGGGGGCGGGTAGGGATGCGTACGAGCAGTACTTC.